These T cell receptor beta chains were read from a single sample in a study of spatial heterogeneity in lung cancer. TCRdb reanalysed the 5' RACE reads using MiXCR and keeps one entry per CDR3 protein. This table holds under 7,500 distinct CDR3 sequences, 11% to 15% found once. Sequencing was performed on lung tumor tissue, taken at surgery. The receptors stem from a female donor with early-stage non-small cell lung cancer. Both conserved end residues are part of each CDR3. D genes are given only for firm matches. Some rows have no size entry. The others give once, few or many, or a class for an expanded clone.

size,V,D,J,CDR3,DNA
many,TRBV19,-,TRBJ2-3,CATSEGDTQYF,TGTGCCACTTCGGAAGGGGATACGCAGTATTTT
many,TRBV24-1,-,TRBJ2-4,CATSDCLERRKGNIQYF,TGTGCCACCAGTGATTGTTTGGAGAGGCGAAAGGGAAACATTCAGTACTTC
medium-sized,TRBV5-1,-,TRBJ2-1,CASSLAKLETYNEQFF,TGCGCCAGCAGCTTGGCTAAACTAGAAACCTACAATGAGCAGTTCTTC
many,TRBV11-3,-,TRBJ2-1,CASSLVGTLYNEQFF,TGTGCCAGCAGCTTAGTTGGGACACTATACAATGAGCAGTTCTTC
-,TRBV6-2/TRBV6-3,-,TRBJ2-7,CASTRPVEYEQYF,TGTGCCAGCACCCGGCCTGTGGAATACGAGCAGTACTTC
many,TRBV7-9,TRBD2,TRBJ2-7,CASSFPTSGSYEQYF,TGTGCCAGCAGCTTCCCGACTAGCGGGTCCTACGAGCAGTACTTC
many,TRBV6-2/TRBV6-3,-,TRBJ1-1,CATRFRRNTEAFF,TGTGCCACCCGTTTCAGGAGGAACACTGAAGCTTTCTTT
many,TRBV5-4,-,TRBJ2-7,CASSKIHGQTGGQYF,TGTGCCAGCAGCAAAATTCACGGACAGACCGGGGGGCAGTACTTC
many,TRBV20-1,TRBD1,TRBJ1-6,CSASGGQGGSPLHF,TGCAGTGCTAGCGGTGGACAGGGTGGTTCACCCCTCCACTTT
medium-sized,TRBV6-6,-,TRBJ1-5,CASSPDRTAQPQHF,TGTGCCAGCAGCCCTGACAGGACGGCTCAGCCCCAGCATTTT
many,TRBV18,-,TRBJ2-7,CASSLSRDEQYF,TGTGCCAGCTCACTAAGTAGGGACGAGCAGTACTTC
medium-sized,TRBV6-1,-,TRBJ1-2,CASRANYGYTF,TGTGCCAGCAGGGCTAACTATGGCTACACCTTC
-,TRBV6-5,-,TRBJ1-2,CATSPLRGSYGYTF,TGTGCCACTTCACCCCTCCGCGGGTCCTATGGCTACACCTTC
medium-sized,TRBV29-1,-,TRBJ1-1,CSVVGAWNTEAFF,TGCAGCGTTGTGGGGGCTTGGAACACTGAAGCTTTCTTT
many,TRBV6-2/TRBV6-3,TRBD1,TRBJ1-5,CASSRTGINQPQHF,TGTGCCAGCAGCCGGACAGGGATCAATCAGCCCCAGCATTTT
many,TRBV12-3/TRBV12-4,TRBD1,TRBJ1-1,CASSLTGRGTEAFF,TGTGCCAGCAGTCTGACAGGGAGGGGGACTGAAGCTTTCTTT
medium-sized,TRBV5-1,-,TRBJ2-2,CASSLVQGEAGELFF,TGCGCCAGCAGCTTGGTCCAGGGGGAGGCCGGGGAGCTGTTTTTT
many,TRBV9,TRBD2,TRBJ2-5,CASSEGLAIGTQYF,TGTGCCAGCAGCGAGGGACTAGCGATTGGGACCCAGTACTTC
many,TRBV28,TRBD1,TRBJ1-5,CASSLFPLRGGWQPQHF,TGTGCCAGCAGTTTATTCCCACTCAGGGGGGGGTGGCAGCCCCAGCATTTT
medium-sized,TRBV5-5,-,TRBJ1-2,CASRSPGAGDYGYTF,TGTGCCAGCAGATCACCAGGGGCAGGGGACTATGGCTACACCTTC
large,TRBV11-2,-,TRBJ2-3,CASSSRGRATDTQYF,TGTGCCAGCAGCTCGCGGGGAAGGGCCACAGATACGCAGTATTTT
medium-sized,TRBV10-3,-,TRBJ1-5,CAIGENGGPNQPQHF,TGTGCCATCGGGGAAAACGGTGGACCAAATCAGCCCCAGCATTTT
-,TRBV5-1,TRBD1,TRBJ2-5,CASSKGQNQETQYF,TGCGCCAGCAGCAAGGGACAGAATCAAGAGACCCAGTACTTC
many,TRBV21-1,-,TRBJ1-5,CASPPGGSSNQPQHF,TGTGCCAGCCCTCCGGGGGGGAGTAGCAATCAGCCCCAGCATTTT
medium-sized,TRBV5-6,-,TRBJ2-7,CASSFVQAHSYEQYF,TGTGCCAGCAGCTTTGTGCAGGCCCACTCCTACGAGCAGTACTTC
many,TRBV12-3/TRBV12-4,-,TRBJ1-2,CASRDSGYGYTF,TGTGCCAGCAGGGACTCTGGCTATGGCTACACCTTC